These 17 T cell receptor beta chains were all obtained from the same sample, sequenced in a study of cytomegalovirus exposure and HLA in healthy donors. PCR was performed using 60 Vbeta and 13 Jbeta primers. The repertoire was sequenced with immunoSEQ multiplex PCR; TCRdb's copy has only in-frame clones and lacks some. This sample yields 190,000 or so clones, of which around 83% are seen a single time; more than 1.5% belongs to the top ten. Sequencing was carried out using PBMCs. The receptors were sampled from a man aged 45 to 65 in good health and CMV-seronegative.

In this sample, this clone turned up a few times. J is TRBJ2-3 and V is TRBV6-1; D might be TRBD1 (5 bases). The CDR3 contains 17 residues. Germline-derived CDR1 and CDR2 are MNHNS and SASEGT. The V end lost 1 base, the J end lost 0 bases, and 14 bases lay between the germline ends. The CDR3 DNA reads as TGTGCCAGCAGTGAAGGCTTCTGGGGCACTAGCACAGATACGCAGTATTTT. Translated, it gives CASSEGFWGTSTDTQYF.

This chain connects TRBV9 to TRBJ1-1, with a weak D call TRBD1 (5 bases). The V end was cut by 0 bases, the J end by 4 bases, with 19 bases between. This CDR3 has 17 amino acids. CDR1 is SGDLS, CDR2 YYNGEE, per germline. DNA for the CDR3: TGTGCCAGCAGCGTAGATCCCGGGGGTGCGCTGGGCACTGAAGCTTTCTTT. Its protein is CASSVDPGGALGTEAFF.

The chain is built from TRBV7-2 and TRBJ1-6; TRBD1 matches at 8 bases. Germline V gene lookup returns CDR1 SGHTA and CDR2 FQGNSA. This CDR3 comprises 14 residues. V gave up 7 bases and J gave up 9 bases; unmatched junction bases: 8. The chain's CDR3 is CASTKGQGSSPLHF. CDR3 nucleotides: TGTGCCAGCACCAAAGGACAGGGAAGTTCACCCCTCCACTTT.

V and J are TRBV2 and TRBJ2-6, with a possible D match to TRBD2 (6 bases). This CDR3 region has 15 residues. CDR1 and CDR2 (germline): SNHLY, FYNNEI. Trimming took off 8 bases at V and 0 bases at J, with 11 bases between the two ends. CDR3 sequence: CASSWGVSGANVLTF. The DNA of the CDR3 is TGTGCCAGCTCCTGGGGGGTCTCTGGGGCCAACGTCCTGACTTTC.

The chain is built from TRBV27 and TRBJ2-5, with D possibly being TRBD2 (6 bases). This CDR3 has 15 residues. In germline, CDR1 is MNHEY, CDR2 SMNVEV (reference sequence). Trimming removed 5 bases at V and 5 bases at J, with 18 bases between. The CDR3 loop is CASSQRTTRGETQYF. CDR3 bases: TGTGCCAGCAGTCAAAGGACTACCCGCGGGGAGACCCAGTACTTC.

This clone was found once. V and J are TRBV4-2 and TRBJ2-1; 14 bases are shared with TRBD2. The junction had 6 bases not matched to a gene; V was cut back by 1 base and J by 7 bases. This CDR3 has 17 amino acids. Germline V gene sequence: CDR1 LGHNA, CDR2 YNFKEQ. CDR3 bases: TGTGCCAGCAGCCAAGCGTCCGGGACTAGCGGGAGAAATGAGCAGTTCTTC. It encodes CASSQASGTSGRNEQFF.

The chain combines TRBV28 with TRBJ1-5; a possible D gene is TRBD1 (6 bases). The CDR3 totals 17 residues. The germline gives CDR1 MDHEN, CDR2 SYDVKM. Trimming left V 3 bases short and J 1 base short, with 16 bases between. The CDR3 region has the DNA TGTGCCAGCAGTTTCCTATACAGGGCAAGGAGCAATCAGCCCCAGCATTTT. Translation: CASSFLYRARSNQPQHF.

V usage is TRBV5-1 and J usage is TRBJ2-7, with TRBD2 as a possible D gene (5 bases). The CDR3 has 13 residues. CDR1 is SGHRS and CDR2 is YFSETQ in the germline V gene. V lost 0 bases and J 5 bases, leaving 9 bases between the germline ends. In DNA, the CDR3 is TGCGCCAGCAGCTTGGATCGGGGAAACGAGCAGTACTTC. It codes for CASSLDRGNEQYF.

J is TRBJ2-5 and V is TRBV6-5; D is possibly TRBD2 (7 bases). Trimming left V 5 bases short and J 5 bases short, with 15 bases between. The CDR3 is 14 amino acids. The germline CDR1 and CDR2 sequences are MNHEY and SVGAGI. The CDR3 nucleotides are TGTGCCAGCAGTGTGGGGGGGCTGAAGGAGACCCAGTACTTC. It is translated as CASSVGGLKETQYF.

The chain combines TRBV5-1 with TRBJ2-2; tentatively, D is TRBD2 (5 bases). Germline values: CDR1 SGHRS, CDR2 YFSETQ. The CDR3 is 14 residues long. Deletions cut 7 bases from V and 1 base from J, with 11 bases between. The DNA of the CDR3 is TGCGCCAGCCTCGGGGAATTGAACACCGGGGAGCTGTTTTTT. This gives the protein CASLGELNTGELFF.

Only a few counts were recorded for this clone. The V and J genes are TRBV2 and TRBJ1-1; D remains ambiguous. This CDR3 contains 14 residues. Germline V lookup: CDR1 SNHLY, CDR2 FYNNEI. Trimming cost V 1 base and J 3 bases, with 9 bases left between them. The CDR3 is CASSEVSSYTEAFF. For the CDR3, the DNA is TGTGCCAGCAGTGAAGTAAGCTCCTACACTGAAGCTTTCTTT.

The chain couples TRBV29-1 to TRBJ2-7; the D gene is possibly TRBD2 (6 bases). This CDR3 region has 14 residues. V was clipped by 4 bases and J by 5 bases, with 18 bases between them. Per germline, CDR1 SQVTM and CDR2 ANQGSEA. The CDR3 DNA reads TGCAGCGTTGTAGGCGGGGCGGGATTCAACGAGCAGTACTTC. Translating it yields CSVVGGAGFNEQYF.

DNA of the CDR3: TGTGCCAGCAGCTTCTCAGGGGGTAATGAAAAACTGTTTTTT. This translates into CASSFSGGNEKLFF. The V and J genes are TRBV7-2 and TRBJ1-4; 7 positions agree with TRBD1. The junction had 2 bases not matched to a gene; V was cut back by 3 bases and J by 4 bases. There are 14 residues in the CDR3. The V gene's germline CDR1 is SGHTA and CDR2 FQGNSA.

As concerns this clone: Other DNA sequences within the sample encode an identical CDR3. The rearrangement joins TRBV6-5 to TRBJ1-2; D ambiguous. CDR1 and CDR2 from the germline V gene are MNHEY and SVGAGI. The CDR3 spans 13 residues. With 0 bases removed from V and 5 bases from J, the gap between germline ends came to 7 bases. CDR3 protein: CASSYSRGYGYTF. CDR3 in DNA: TGTGCCAGCAGTTACTCGCGAGGGTATGGCTACACCTTC.

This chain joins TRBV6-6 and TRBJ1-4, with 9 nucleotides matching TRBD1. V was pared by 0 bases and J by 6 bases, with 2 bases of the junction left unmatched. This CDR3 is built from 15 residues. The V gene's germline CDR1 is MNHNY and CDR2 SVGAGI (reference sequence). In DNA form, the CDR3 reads TGTGCCAGCAGTTACTCGACAGGGGGGGATGAAAAACTGTTTTTT. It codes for CASSYSTGGDEKLFF.

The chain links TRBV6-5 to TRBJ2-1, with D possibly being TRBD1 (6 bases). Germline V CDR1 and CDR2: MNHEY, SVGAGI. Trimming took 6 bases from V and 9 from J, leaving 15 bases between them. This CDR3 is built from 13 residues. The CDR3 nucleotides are TGTGCCAGCAGGAACAGGGTTCTTGGTGAGCAGTTCTTC. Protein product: CASRNRVLGEQFF.

The CDR3 sequence: CASSLLSRGHQPQHF. In nucleotides, the CDR3 is TGTGCCAGCAGCTTATTGTCCAGGGGGCATCAGCCCCAGCATTTT. The gene calls are TRBV7-8 and TRBJ1-5, with TRBD1 matching over 8 bases. There are 15 residues in the CDR3. V gave up 2 bases and J gave up 5 bases; unmatched junction bases: 5. CDR1 is SGHVS and CDR2 is FQNEAQ in the germline V gene.